This TCR beta chain was sequenced during a study of Graves' ophthalmopathy and Graves' hyperthyroidism. Germline V gives CDR1 SNHLY, CDR2 FYNNEI. The CDR3 contains 17 residues. With 8 bases clipped from V and 0 bases from J, the junction kept 16 bases outside the gene matches. This clonotype occurred many times. The TCR beta CDR3 regions underwent amplification from RNA transcripts. First-round RT-PCR with HTBI primers preceded a second-round multiplex PCR. TCRdb called the multiplex PCR reads again in MiXCR, with one record for every CDR3 protein. Found here are a few hundred thousand distinct CDR3 sequences, roughly 18% of them singletons; the top ten hold roughly 1.4%.

V usage is TRBV2 and J usage is TRBJ2-7, with 7 bases that match TRBD2. The sample was peripheral blood. The TCR sequence derives from a woman under 30 with Graves' ophthalmopathy. CDR3 residues: CASSTLAAAIYSYEQYF. CDR3 coding DNA: TGTGCCAGCTCAACGCTAGCGGCCGCCATCTACTCCTACGAGCAGTACTTC.